These T cell receptor beta chains were read from a single sample in a study of OX40 agonist ivuxolimab in advanced cancers. Some clones are missing from TCRdb's copy, which holds only in-frame ones; the method was immunoSEQ multiplex PCR. The data hold around 40,000 clones, with less than 90% observed a single time. The material sequenced was CD4+ or CD8+ T cells sorted from blood, taken in a trial of the OX40 agonist ivuxolimab. The receptors originated from an adult with an advanced solid tumor such as melanoma, head and neck, liver or kidney cancer. The CDR3 runs from the conserved cysteine through the conserved F or W. The order of the fields is D gene, clone size, V gene, J gene, CDR3 protein, CDR3 DNA. A D gene is named only where the DNA matches it firmly. Clone size, where shown, is once, few, many, or a class for clones that have expanded.

-	-	TRBV7-6	TRBJ2-5	CASSLNPDILQETQYF	TGTGCCAGCAGCTTAAACCCTGACATTCTCCAAGAGACCCAGTACTTC
-	once	TRBV4-1	TRBJ2-3	CASSLLSGGSSTDTQYF	TGCGCCAGCAGCCTGTTATCGGGGGGCTCCAGCACAGATACGCAGTATTTT
-	-	TRBV6-5	TRBJ2-5	CASKGGIGETQYF	TGTGCCAGCAAAGGGGGGATAGGAGAGACCCAGTACTTC
-	-	TRBV10-2	TRBJ1-1	CASSDLQNTEAFF	TGCGCCAGCAGTGATCTCCAGAACACTGAAGCTTTCTTT
-	-	TRBV7-9	TRBJ2-7	CASQGSSYEQYF	TGTGCCAGCCAGGGGTCCTCCTACGAGCAGTACTTC
TRBD2	-	TRBV18	TRBJ2-3	CASSPGGAQDTQYF	TGTGCCAGCTCACCCGGGGGGGCGCAAGATACGCAGTATTTT
TRBD1	-	TRBV19	TRBJ1-4	CASSMQRGPEKLFF	TGTGCCAGTAGTATGCAGAGGGGGCCTGAAAAACTGTTTTTT
-	-	TRBV10-3	TRBJ2-7	CAISESLDSKSYEQYF	TGTGCCATCAGTGAGTCGCTTGACAGCAAATCCTACGAGCAGTACTTC
-	-	TRBV29-1	TRBJ1-1	CSVRPVGGRDGNTEAFF	TGCAGCGTTCGCCCTGTGGGGGGGCGTGATGGGAACACTGAAGCTTTCTTT
TRBD1	-	TRBV9	TRBJ2-7	CASSVQGDEQYF	TGTGCCAGCAGCGTCCAGGGGGACGAGCAGTACTTC
-	-	TRBV19	TRBJ2-7	CASSISDYSYEQYF	TGTGCCAGTAGTATTTCTGATTACTCCTACGAGCAGTACTTC
-	few	TRBV29-1	TRBJ1-1	CSVGGRSSTEAFF	TGCAGCGTTGGAGGACGGTCGAGCACTGAAGCTTTCTTT
-	-	TRBV12-5	TRBJ2-3	CASGTPSGVGTDTQYF	TGTGCTAGTGGTACCCCATCAGGGGTGGGCACAGATACGCAGTATTTT
-	-	TRBV4-1	TRBJ1-1	CASSPAGDTVLNTEAFF	TGCGCCAGCAGCCCCGCCGGGGACACAGTACTCAACACTGAAGCTTTCTTT
-	few	TRBV5-1	TRBJ1-1	CASRQALNTEAFF	TGCGCCAGCAGGCAGGCCTTGAACACTGAAGCTTTCTTT
TRBD1	medium-sized	TRBV7-8	TRBJ2-7	CASALTGFEQYF	TGTGCCAGCGCCTTGACAGGGTTTGAGCAGTACTTC